A single sample is the source of the 9 T cell receptor beta chains below, sequenced in a study of CD8+CD57+ T cells in acquired aplastic anemia. In patients chosen for sequencing, flow cytometry had shown CD8+CD57+ cell expansion. Genomic DNA templated the TCR beta VDJ and CDR3 profiling. In TCRdb, the reads were re-called with MiXCR into one record per CDR3 protein. The sample has under 350,000 distinct CDR3 sequences, about 50% seen once; the top ten hold under 1.5%. Sequencing was carried out using sorted CD4+, CD8+, or CD8+CD57+ T cells (not recorded which) from PBMCs. All receptors come from a human donor with aplastic anemia.

This clonotype came up once. The chain employs TRBV2 and TRBJ1-5; D not resolved. The germline gives CDR1 SNHLY, CDR2 FYNNEI. This CDR3 has 14 amino acids. V was shortened by 4 bases and J by 6 bases, with 13 bases between the two germline ends. The CDR3 reads CASSVWTRGQPQHF. In DNA form, the CDR3 reads TGTGCCAGCAGTGTTTGGACCCGAGGTCAGCCCCAGCATTTT. Drawing the rest from reference TRBV2 and TRBJ1-5, the complete variable domain is EPEVTQTPSHQVTQMGQEVILRCVPISNHLYFYWYRQILGQKVEFLVSFYNNEISEKSEIFDDQFSVERPDGSNFTLKIRSTKLEDSAMYFCASSVWTRGQPQHFGDGTRLSIL.

The DNA for the CDR3 is TGTGCCAGTAGTATAGTCGGGGGACCGCAGTATTTT. Translated, it gives CASSIVGGPQYF. The rearrangement joins TRBV19 to TRBJ2-3, with D perhaps matching TRBD2 (6 bases). The length of the CDR3 is 12 residues. Germline CDR1 is LNHDA and CDR2 is SQIVND (reference sequence). V lost 1 base, J lost 10 bases, and 9 bases lay in between.

This chain joins TRBV2 and TRBJ2-7; 7 positions agree with TRBD2. After removal of 6 bases from V and 3 bases from J, the junction contained 11 bases not matched to a gene. The CDR3 runs 15 residues. Germline-derived CDR1 and CDR2 are SNHLY and FYNNEI. The CDR3 DNA reads TGTGCCAGCAGACCCGACAATCGGGGGGTCTACGAGCAGTACTTC. Residues: CASRPDNRGVYEQYF.

V is TRBV5-4 and J is TRBJ2-2; unclear D gene. The length of the CDR3 is 12 residues. Trimming shortened V by 1 base and J by 10 bases, and 8 bases separated the two germline ends. Germline V gene sequence: CDR1 SGHNT, CDR2 YYREEE (reference sequence). CDR3 sequence: CASSLPFEELFF. The CDR3 nucleotides are TGTGCCAGCAGCTTGCCGTTTGAGGAGCTGTTTTTT.

The rearrangement links TRBV10-1 to TRBJ2-3, with a possible D match to TRBD2 (5 bases). The CDR3 sequence is 13 residues long. The germline CDR1 and CDR2 sequences are WNHNN and SYGVQD (reference sequence). Trimming stripped 4 bases from V and 3 bases from J, with 8 bases between. The DNA of the CDR3 is TGCGCCAGCAGTGTACCGGGGACAGATACGCAGTATTTT. Translated, it gives CASSVPGTDTQYF.

The rearrangement joins TRBV20-1 to TRBJ1-1, with D unresolved. V was trimmed by 6 bases and J by 0 bases, leaving 14 bases between them. The germline CDR1 and CDR2 sequences are DFQATT and SNEGSKA (reference sequence). The CDR3 contains 14 residues. In DNA, the CDR3 is TGCAGTGCGCGGGCGAGGCTTGTGAACACTGAAGCTTTCTTT. Translated, it gives CSARARLVNTEAFF.

Only a few counts were recorded for this clonotype. J is TRBJ2-7 and V is TRBV10-2; 8 bases are a match to TRBD2. Per germline, CDR1 WSHSY and CDR2 SAAADI. The J segment lost 6 bases and the V segment lost 2 bases, leaving 9 bases of the junction unmatched. This CDR3 contains 15 residues. The CDR3: CASSEMRGAPSEQYF. The CDR3 DNA follows: TGCGCCAGCAGTGAGATGCGGGGGGCTCCGAGCGAGCAGTACTTC.

The chain couples TRBV20-1 to TRBJ2-5, with a weak D call TRBD1 (5 bases). Trimming removed 6 bases at V and 2 bases at J, with 13 bases between. Germline CDR1 is DFQATT and CDR2 is SNEGSKA (reference sequence). CDR3 size: 13 residues. The CDR3: CSAPTDRQETQYF. The CDR3 coding sequence is TGCAGTGCCCCGACAGACAGACAAGAGACCCAGTACTTC.

In this sample, this clonotype turned up many times. The V gene is TRBV3-1, the J gene TRBJ1-4, with 11 bases identical to TRBD1. CDR1 LGHDT and CDR2 YNNKEL come from the germline V gene (reference sequence). This CDR3 spans 15 amino acids. Trimming removed 3 bases from V and 8 bases from J; junction bases left unmatched: 5. The CDR3 sequence: CASSHAGTGGEKLFF. In nucleotides, the CDR3 is TGTGCCAGCAGCCATGCCGGGACAGGGGGGGAAAAACTGTTTTTT.